The 32 T cell receptor beta chains below all came from one sample that was sequenced in a study of cytomegalovirus exposure and HLA in healthy donors. PCR was performed using 60 Vbeta and 13 Jbeta primers. Produced via immunoSEQ multiplex PCR; TCRdb's table is partial and in-frame only. The top ten hold 15% to 20% of the sample, which has around 100,000 clones, approximately 79% seen once. The material sequenced was PBMCs. Receptors were obtained from a woman in her sixties in good health and CMV-seropositive.

This clone has just one count. The chain recombines TRBV5-1 with TRBJ1-3; D is possibly TRBD1 (6 bases). The germline V gene encodes CDR1 SGHRS and CDR2 YFSETQ. Trimming took off 3 bases at V and 0 bases at J, with 16 bases between the two ends. The CDR3 sequence is 17 residues long. Here the CDR3 DNA reads TGCGCCAGCAGCTCGAGCCCCGGGACAAGCTCTGGAAACACCATATATTTT. It is translated as CASSSSPGTSSGNTIYF.

The rearrangement links TRBV6-5 to TRBJ1-6, with 11 positions matching TRBD1. Losses at the gene ends were 9 bases for V and 14 bases for J; bases not matched to a gene: 12. The length of the CDR3 is 14 residues. Germline CDR1 is MNHEY and CDR2 is SVGAGI. The CDR3 loop is CASTSRDRGGTLHF. The CDR3 DNA reads TGTGCCAGTACCAGCCGGGACAGGGGGGGTACCCTCCACTTT.

The rearrangement uses TRBV5-4 and TRBJ2-7; 9 positions agree with TRBD2. V lost 4 bases to trimming and J lost 1 base; unmatched junction nucleotides: 12. Germline CDR1 is SGHNT and CDR2 is YYREEE (reference sequence). The CDR3 contains 17 residues. CDR3 loop: CASSRWPTSGPSYEQYF. The CDR3 DNA is TGTGCCAGCAGCCGCTGGCCGACTAGCGGCCCTTCCTACGAGCAGTACTTC.

The chain employs TRBV7-8 and TRBJ2-7, with 9 bases matching TRBD2. After removal of 1 base from V and 6 bases from J, the junction contained 7 bases not matched to a gene. The CDR3 totals 15 residues. The V gene's germline CDR1 is SGHVS and CDR2 FQNEAQ. The chain's CDR3 is CASSLGLAGTSEQYF. The CDR3 DNA follows: TGTGCCAGCAGCTTAGGGCTAGCGGGAACTAGCGAGCAGTACTTC.

This sequence joins TRBV6-5 and TRBJ2-7; TRBD2 might be the D (5 bases). Germline V lookup: CDR1 MNHEY, CDR2 SVGAGI. The CDR3 runs to 13 residues. With 2 bases removed from V and 3 bases from J, the gap between germline ends came to 8 bases. CDR3 sequence: CASSYTRDYEQYF. CDR3 bases: TGTGCCAGCAGTTACACCCGGGACTACGAGCAGTACTTC.

The chain joins TRBV18 to TRBJ1-5, with TRBD1 matching 9 bases. The trim removed 3 bases at V and 6 bases at J, leaving 6 bases unmatched. The CDR3 is 15 amino acids. Germline loops: CDR1 KGHSH, CDR2 LQKENI. The DNA for the CDR3 is TGTGCCAGCTCACCGGGACAGGGAATCTTTCAGCCCCAGCATTTT. This gives the protein CASSPGQGIFQPQHF.

V usage is TRBV10-3 and J usage is TRBJ2-7; 7 nucleotides align to TRBD1. This CDR3 contains 17 residues. V shed 6 bases and J 0 bases; nucleotides not matched to a gene: 14. In germline, CDR1 is ENHRY, CDR2 SYGVKD. Written as DNA, the CDR3 is TGTGCCATCAGCGATTTAACATTACAGGGGAGCTCCTACGAGCAGTACTTC. This sequence encodes CAISDLTLQGSSYEQYF.

The V and J genes are TRBV5-1 and TRBJ2-7, with TRBD1 as a possible D gene (5 bases). Per germline, CDR1 SGHRS and CDR2 YFSETQ. This CDR3 has 17 amino acids. The ends were cut back, 0 bases at V and 1 base at J, with 17 bases in the middle. The CDR3 sequence: CASSLGGNWIVSYEQYF. The CDR3 nucleotides read TGCGCCAGCAGCTTGGGGGGCAACTGGATAGTATCCTACGAGCAGTACTTC.

A note on this clone: Other nucleotide sequences from this sample produce the same CDR3. The CDR3 DNA is TGTGCCAGCAGTTACTCGACAGGGACCTACGAGCAGTACTTC. Its translation is CASSYSTGTYEQYF. The chain couples TRBV6-6 to TRBJ2-7, with TRBD1 matching over 7 bases. The CDR3 is made up of 14 amino acids. Looked up from germline, CDR1 is MNHNY and CDR2 is SVGAGI (reference sequence). Losses at the gene ends were 0 bases for V and 2 bases for J; bases not matched to a gene: 1.

V is TRBV7-3 and J is TRBJ2-5; D remains unclear. Germline values: CDR1 SGHTA, CDR2 FQGTGA. The V end lost 1 base, the J end lost 5 bases, and 11 bases lay between the germline ends. This CDR3 is built from 14 residues. CDR3 region: CASSLISGVETQYF. Written as DNA, the CDR3 is TGTGCCAGCAGCTTAATATCGGGTGTTGAGACCCAGTACTTC.

Concerning this clone: Germline is not matched at one junction end, which may reflect a read error. The rearrangement links TRBV7-7 to TRBJ2-5; D remains unclear. The CDR3 has 14 residues. Germline-derived CDR1 and CDR2 are SSHAT and FNYEAQ (reference sequence). The CDR3 protein is CASSLRPGQETQYF. The CDR3 DNA follows: TGTGCTAGCAGCCTGAGACCAGGTCAAGAGACCCAGTACTTC.

CDR3 in DNA: TGTGCCAGCAGCTCCGGGGGGGGTTATAGCAATCAGCCCCAGCATTTT. It specifies CASSSGGGYSNQPQHF. V gene TRBV7-2 combines with J gene TRBJ1-5, with D perhaps TRBD1 (5 bases). The CDR3 has 16 residues. Trimming cost V 4 bases and J 0 bases, with 13 bases left between them. CDR1 and CDR2 (germline): SGHTA, FQGNSA.

The chain uses TRBV15 and TRBJ1-4, with TRBD1 matching 7 bases. Germline loops: CDR1 LNHNV, CDR2 YYDKDF (reference sequence). The CDR3 runs to 18 residues. Trimming took 0 bases from V and 8 from J; bases not matched to a gene: 15. The CDR3 bases are TGTGCCACCAGCAGAGATGGGCCAAGGGACAGCCTCCGAGAAAAACTGTTTTTT. It translates to CATSRDGPRDSLREKLFF.

This sequence joins TRBV5-1 and TRBJ2-1, with a tentative D call TRBD1 (6 bases). The CDR3 has 15 residues. Trimming shortened V by 4 bases and J by 8 bases, and 19 bases separated the two germline ends. Per germline, CDR1 SGHRS and CDR2 YFSETQ. The CDR3 here is CASSVNRVDFYEQFF. The CDR3 coding sequence is TGCGCCAGCAGCGTCAACAGGGTAGACTTCTATGAGCAGTTCTTC.

The rearrangement uses TRBV5-4 and TRBJ2-1; 9 bases line up with TRBD2. The CDR3 length is 16 residues. V was clipped by 7 bases and J by 7 bases; unmatched bases: 15. From germline, CDR1 is SGHNT and CDR2 YYREEE (reference sequence). Written as DNA, the CDR3 is TGTGCCAGCTCCGTAGCGGGAGCGGGCTGGTGGAATGAGCAGTTCTTC. Translation: CASSVAGAGWWNEQFF.

This clone was recorded a few times. The chain uses TRBV9 and TRBJ2-2; no clear D gene. The length of the CDR3 is 15 residues. V gave up 0 bases and J gave up 6 bases, with 12 bases separating them. Per germline, CDR1 SGDLS and CDR2 YYNGEE. DNA for the CDR3: TGTGCCAGCAGCGTAGAAAGCATTGGGCCCGGGGAGCTGTTTTTT. Amino acids: CASSVESIGPGELFF.

The CDR3, as DNA: TGTGCCAGCAGCTTGGGGCAGGGCGCCACTGAAGCTTTCTTT. Translated: CASSLGQGATEAFF. The chain joins TRBV5-8 to TRBJ1-1, with D perhaps matching TRBD1 (5 bases). This CDR3 contains 14 residues. CDR1 and CDR2 (germline): SGHTS, YDEGEE. The V end lost 0 bases, the J end lost 4 bases, and 10 bases lay between the germline ends.

V gene TRBV19 combines with J gene TRBJ2-5; 12 bases are shared with TRBD1. Germline V lookup: CDR1 LNHDA, CDR2 SQIVND (reference sequence). The CDR3 runs to 15 residues. V shed 5 bases and J 6 bases; nucleotides not matched to a gene: 7. The CDR3 spells CASSQGTGGLKTQYF. DNA for the CDR3: TGTGCCAGTAGTCAGGGGACAGGGGGCTTAAAGACCCAGTACTTC.

CDR3 residues: CASSSVYTGELFF. The CDR3 DNA reads TGTGCCAGTAGCAGTGTCTACACCGGGGAGCTGTTTTTT. V usage is TRBV19 and J usage is TRBJ2-2; D unclear. This CDR3 comprises 13 residues. Trimming shortened V by 6 bases and J by 3 bases, and 8 bases separated the two germline ends. Per germline, CDR1 LNHDA and CDR2 SQIVND (reference sequence). Full variable domain (remainder filled in from reference TRBV19 and TRBJ2-2): DGGITQSPKYLFRKEGQNVTLSCEQNLNHDAMYWYRQDPGQGLRLIYYSQIVNDFQKGDIAEGYSVSREKKESFPLTVTSAQKNPTAFYLCASSSVYTGELFFGEGSRLTVL.

The chain carries TRBV6-5 and TRBJ2-2; 7 positions match TRBD1. CDR1 and CDR2 (germline): MNHEY, SVGAGI. The CDR3 totals 14 residues. Trimming removed 4 bases from V and 6 bases from J; junction bases left unmatched: 5. CDR3 protein: CASSSTGVPGELFF. Written as DNA, the CDR3 is TGTGCCAGCAGTTCCACAGGGGTCCCCGGGGAGCTGTTTTTT.

The chain joins TRBV11-2 to TRBJ2-1; 12 positions agree with TRBD2. This CDR3 has 16 amino acids. Per the germline V gene, CDR1 is SGHAT and CDR2 is FQNNGV. V lost 1 base and J lost 9; bases outside the gene matches: 7. The CDR3 DNA reads TGTGCCAGCAGCTTAGGTGCCCTAGCGGGGGGGGGTGAGCAGTTCTTC. Encoded protein: CASSLGALAGGGEQFF.

The chain employs TRBV5-4 and TRBJ2-3; D possibly corresponds to TRBD1 (5 bases). Trimming took 0 bases from V and 5 from J, leaving 13 bases between them. Germline values: CDR1 SGHNT, CDR2 YYREEE (reference sequence). The CDR3 spans 15 residues. CDR3 nucleotides: TGTGCCAGCAGCTTGGTCGCTAGGGGTGTAGATACGCAGTATTTT. Encoded protein: CASSLVARGVDTQYF. The complete variable domain, with remaining parts taken from reference TRBV5-4 and TRBJ2-3, reads ETGVTQSPTHLIKTRGQQVTLRCSSQSGHNTVSWYQQALGQGPQFIFQYYREEENGRGNFPPRFSGLQFPNYSSELNVNALELDDSALYLCASSLVARGVDTQYFGPGTRLTVL.

This clone has just one count. The rearrangement joins TRBV28 to TRBJ1-5; a possible D gene is TRBD1 (6 bases). Deletions cut 5 bases from V and 11 bases from J, with 25 bases between. Germline-derived CDR1 and CDR2 are MDHEN and SYDVKM. There are 16 residues in the CDR3. The DNA of the CDR3 is TGTGCCAGCAGTCCCCTAGGGCAGGGGCGACAAGGGGCCCAGCATTTT. Protein sequence: CASSPLGQGRQGAQHF.

There are a few counts of this clone. This chain connects TRBV10-2 to TRBJ2-2; 8 bases are a match to TRBD2. CDR1 is WSHSY and CDR2 is SAAADI in the germline V gene. This CDR3 region has 14 residues. J lost 1 base, V lost 6 bases, and 1 base had no gene match. The CDR3 is CASRSGRNTGELFF. The CDR3 DNA reads TGCGCCAGCAGGAGCGGGAGGAACACCGGGGAGCTGTTTTTT.

A single count supports this clone. The chain employs TRBV5-1 and TRBJ2-5, with D maybe TRBD2 (5 bases). Germline CDR1 SGHRS, CDR2 YFSETQ. The CDR3 spans 14 residues. V was trimmed by 4 bases and J by 0 bases, leaving 10 bases between them. This CDR3 reads CASSRIAYQETQYF. The DNA of the CDR3 is TGCGCCAGCAGCCGTATAGCGTACCAAGAGACCCAGTACTTC.

The gene calls are TRBV19 and TRBJ1-1; unclear D gene. Trimming took 1 base from V and 1 from J, leaving 16 bases between them. CDR3 length: 17 amino acids. CDR1 and CDR2 from the germline V gene are LNHDA and SQIVND (reference sequence). The chain's CDR3 is CASSIVPYKRENTEAFF. In DNA, the CDR3 is TGTGCCAGTAGTATAGTACCCTATAAACGGGAGAACACTGAAGCTTTCTTT.

The rearrangement joins TRBV7-2 to TRBJ2-7; 7 bases are a match to TRBD2. V lost 1 base to trimming and J lost 2 bases; unmatched junction nucleotides: 8. There are 16 residues in the CDR3. Germline V gene data show CDR1 as SGHTA and CDR2 as FQGNSA. Here the CDR3 reads CASSLVSLADPYEQYF. DNA for the CDR3: TGTGCCAGCAGCTTAGTTTCCCTAGCGGATCCCTACGAGCAGTACTTC.

The chain has TRBV6-1 and TRBJ2-7, with 8 bases fitting TRBD2. Germline V gene sequence: CDR1 MNHNS, CDR2 SASEGT. Losses at the gene ends were 7 bases for V and 4 bases for J; bases not matched to a gene: 12. The CDR3 has 15 residues. CDR3 DNA: TGTGCCAGCACTGAGCGGGAGATACCCCGGTACGAGCAGTACTTC. Amino acids: CASTEREIPRYEQYF.

The chain employs TRBV4-1 and TRBJ2-5; D may be TRBD1 (6 bases). Per germline, CDR1 MGHRA and CDR2 YSYEKL. The CDR3 totals 15 residues. V gave up 4 bases and J gave up 5 bases, with 17 bases separating them. The CDR3 region is CASSLITQGRETQYF. The DNA of the CDR3 is TGCGCCAGCAGCCTGATTACACAGGGCCGGGAGACCCAGTACTTC.

The V gene is TRBV27, the J gene TRBJ1-2; possible D gene TRBD1, 5 bases. The germline V and J ends were trimmed by 4 bases and 4 bases, with 13 bases remaining between them. Germline CDR1 is MNHEY and CDR2 is SMNVEV (reference sequence). The CDR3 loop spans 14 amino acids. The CDR3 spells CASSSMRRGYGYTF. CDR3 in DNA: TGTGCCAGCAGTTCTATGAGAAGGGGCTATGGCTACACCTTC.

The genes are TRBV18 and TRBJ1-5; D is uncertain. The germline gives CDR1 KGHSH, CDR2 LQKENI. The CDR3 extends over 13 amino acids. Trimming took off 6 bases at V and 7 bases at J, with 13 bases between the two ends. CDR3 bases: TGTGCCAGCTCTTCGGGAAACACACAGCCCCAGCATTTT. This translates into CASSSGNTQPQHF.

V usage is TRBV29-1 and J usage is TRBJ2-5; 7 nucleotides line up with TRBD1. The DNA end favors TRBJ2-7, so the J call may be wrong. CDR1 is SQVTM and CDR2 is ANQGSEA in the germline V gene. This CDR3 is 12 amino acids long. CDR3 coding DNA: TGCAGCGTGACCGGGACAGCCTACGAGCAGTACTTC. This encodes CSVTGTAYEQYF.